The rows below give T cell receptor beta chains drawn from one sample of a study of patients and donors after allogeneic stem cell transplantation. TCRdb processed the RT-PCR reads anew with MiXCR; each CDR3 protein has one entry. The sample lists approximately 430,000 distinct CDR3 sequences; about a sixth were seen once. Sequencing was done on a sample of blood, either unsorted or a sorted T cell fraction (not recorded which). These receptors all come from a human donor who was either an allogeneic HSCT recipient or a stem cell or donor lymphocyte infusion donor (not recorded which). It is not recorded whose cells these are; they may come from a transplant donor. The CDR3 runs from the conserved cysteine through the conserved F or W. Each record gives: J gene, clone size, D gene, V gene, CDR3 DNA, CDR3 protein. A D gene is named only where the DNA matches it firmly. Where a row states a size, it is once, few, many or the class of an expanded clone; other rows omit it.

TRBJ2-2	.	TRBD2	TRBV6-1	TGTGCCAGCAGCCCGACTAGCGGAGACACCGGGGAGCTGTTTTTT	CASSPTSGDTGELFF
TRBJ1-1	few	.	TRBV10-3	TGTGCCATCAGAGGACTTACGAACACTGAAGCTTTCTTT	CAIRGLTNTEAFF
TRBJ1-2	few	.	TRBV5-4	TGTGCCAGCAGCCCCACCCGGGCCTATGGCTACACCTTC	CASSPTRAYGYTF
TRBJ2-5	.	.	TRBV5-1	TGCGCCAGCAGCTTGGGGCAGCTCGGGGAGACCCAGTACTTC	CASSLGQLGETQYF
TRBJ1-2	few	.	TRBV4-1	TGCGCCAGCAGCCAAGGAGCCAGTTTCTATGGCTACACCTTC	CASSQGASFYGYTF
TRBJ2-1	.	.	TRBV11-3	TGTGCCAGCAGCCGAAGGGGAGGCCGGATGAATGAGCAGTTCTTC	CASSRRGGRMNEQFF
TRBJ2-7	.	.	TRBV3-1	TGTGCCAGCAGCCTATGGGACCACTTCTACGAGCAGTACTTC	CASSLWDHFYEQYF
TRBJ2-7	.	.	TRBV9	TGTGCCAGCAGCCCCCCCCTTACCTACGAGCAGTACTTC	CASSPPLTYEQYF
TRBJ1-3	many	TRBD1	TRBV5-1	TGCGCCAGCAGCGACAGGACAGGGATTGGAAACACCATATATTTT	CASSDRTGIGNTIYF
TRBJ1-2	few	.	TRBV4-3	TGCGCCAGCAGCCAGGGATCTAGCGGGGCAGGCGGCTACACCTTC	CASSQGSSGAGGYTF
TRBJ1-1	few	TRBD1	TRBV7-8	TGTGCCAGCAGCCCTACCAGGGGGGTGAGCACTGAAGCTTTCTTT	CASSPTRGVSTEAFF
TRBJ2-5	.	TRBD2	TRBV11-2	TGTGCCAGCAGCTTCAGCGGGGTCTTCCAAGAGACCCAGTACTTC	CASSFSGVFQETQYF
TRBJ2-2	.	.	TRBV2	TGTGCCAGCAGTGAAGTGGCTTACACCGGGGAGCTGTTTTTT	CASSEVAYTGELFF
TRBJ2-7	once	.	TRBV10-3	TGTGCCATCAGTGGGGACAATCACCGTGGATACGAGCAGTACTTC	CAISGDNHRGYEQYF
TRBJ2-7	.	.	TRBV15	TGTGCCACCAGCCCCCCCGACGGCTACTTCAGGCTCTACGAGCAGTACTTC	CATSPPDGYFRLYEQYF
TRBJ2-4	many	TRBD2	TRBV12-3/TRBV12-4	TGTGCCAGCAGTACGGGGGGCAAAAACATTCAGTACTTC	CASSTGGKNIQYF
TRBJ2-4	few	.	TRBV5-8	TGTGCCAGCAGCTTGGTCAGGGCGGGTCGCATTCAGTACTTC	CASSLVRAGRIQYF
TRBJ2-3	few	.	TRBV12-3/TRBV12-4	TGTGCCAGCAGCCTTCGACAGTTCACAGATACGCAGTATTTT	CASSLRQFTDTQYF
TRBJ2-3	few	TRBD2	TRBV20-1	TGCAGTGCGGAGGGGACTAGCGGATACACAGATACGCAGTATTTT	CSAEGTSGYTDTQYF
TRBJ1-1	.	.	TRBV13	TGTGCCAGCAGCCGACGCGGGCAGGGAGCCACTGAAGCTTTCTTT	CASSRRGQGATEAFF
TRBJ1-5	few	.	TRBV3-1	TGTGCCAGCAGCCAAGACCGCGGGGGGCAGAGAAATCAGCCCCAGCATTTT	CASSQDRGGQRNQPQHF
TRBJ2-2	.	.	TRBV7-8	TGTGCCAGCAGCTTAGGGAAGAGACCACCGAACACCGGGGAGCTGTTTTTT	CASSLGKRPPNTGELFF
TRBJ2-7	few	TRBD1	TRBV28	TGTGCCAGCAATTTCGGGTACGGGACAGGAAGATACGAGCAGTACTTC	CASNFGYGTGRYEQYF
TRBJ1-2	few	.	TRBV29-1	TGCAGCGTCCTGGCAGCCACTAACTATGGCTACACCTTC	CSVLAATNYGYTF
TRBJ1-2	.	.	TRBV6-5	TGTGCCAGCAGTTACCGGTCTGAGAACTATGGCTACACCTTC	CASSYRSENYGYTF
TRBJ2-3	few	.	TRBV11-2	TGTGCCAGCAGCTCATGGGGGCAGGCGAGCACAGATACGCAGTATTTT	CASSSWGQASTDTQYF
TRBJ2-3	.	TRBD2	TRBV6-1	TGTGCCAGCAGCCGGACTAGCGGGAGCCGCACAGATACGCAGTATTTT	CASSRTSGSRTDTQYF
TRBJ2-7	few	.	TRBV10-3	TGTGCCATCAGTGTAGACAGTTACTACGAGCAGTACTTC	CAISVDSYYEQYF
TRBJ1-2	many	.	TRBV5-1	TGCGCCAGCAGCTTTACACAGGGTGGCGACTATGGCTACACCTTC	CASSFTQGGDYGYTF